This T cell receptor (beta chain) emerged from a study of T cell responses to AZD1222 COVID-19 vaccine. Of note for this clone: Its specificity is not known.

The germline V gene encodes CDR1 MDHEN and CDR2 SYDVKM. V was clipped by 4 bases and J by 0 bases; unmatched bases: 10. This CDR3 region has 18 residues. General study results and limits: Baseline serostatus was positive in only a handful of AZD1222 recipients. Among the donors, most were white British and more were female, and clonal diversity was possibly underestimated. Spike-spanning, vaccine-associated CD4 TCRs were dominant at 160-218 and 743-854.

The table came from immunoSEQ multiplex PCR; TCRdb's copy has only in-frame clones and leaves some out. This sample has 150,000 to 200,000 clones, with 85% to 95% found just once. Sequenced here: peripheral blood, sampled on day 0 of AZD1222 vaccination. The genes are TRBV28 and TRBJ2-1, with 9 bases lining up with TRBD1. The sequence was obtained from an adult in good health. The CDR3: CASSSIWGTGNSYNEQFF. CDR3 nucleotide sequence: TGTGCCAGCAGTTCCATCTGGGGGACAGGGAACTCCTACAATGAGCAGTTCTTC.